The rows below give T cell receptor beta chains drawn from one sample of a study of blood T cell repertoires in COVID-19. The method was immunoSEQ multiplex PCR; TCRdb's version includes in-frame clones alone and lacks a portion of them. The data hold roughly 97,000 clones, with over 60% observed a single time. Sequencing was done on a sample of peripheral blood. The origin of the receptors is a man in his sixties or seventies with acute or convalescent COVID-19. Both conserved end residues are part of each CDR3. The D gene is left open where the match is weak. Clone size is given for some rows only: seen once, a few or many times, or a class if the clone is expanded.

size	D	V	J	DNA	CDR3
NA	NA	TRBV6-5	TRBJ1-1	TGTGCCAGCAGTTCACTCCCCTACCAAAACACTGAAGCTTTCTTT	CASSSLPYQNTEAFF
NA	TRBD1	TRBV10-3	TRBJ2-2	TGTGCCATCAAGTTTGGGACAGGGAACACCGGGGAGCTGTTTTTT	CAIKFGTGNTGELFF
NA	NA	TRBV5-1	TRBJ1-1	TGCGCCAGCAGCTCCCGATTTGGGACTGGGAACACTGAAGCTTTCTTT	CASSSRFGTGNTEAFF
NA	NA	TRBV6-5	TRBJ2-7	TGTGCCAGCGCACAAACAGGGAACGAGCAGTACTTC	CASAQTGNEQYF
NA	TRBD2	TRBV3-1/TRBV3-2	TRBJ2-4	TGTGCCAGCAGCCGCCGCGGGGGGGGAGAGGACATTCAGTACTTC	CASSRRGGGEDIQYF
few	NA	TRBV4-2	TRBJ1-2	TGTGCCAGCAGCCAAGATAGCATATCCCGTGTCTATGGCTACACCTTC	CASSQDSISRVYGYTF
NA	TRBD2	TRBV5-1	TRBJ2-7	TGCGCCAGCAGCTTGGCCCCGGGAGGCTACGAGCAGTACTTC	CASSLAPGGYEQYF
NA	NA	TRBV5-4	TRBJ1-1	TGTGCCAGCAGCTTGGGACAGACCAACACTGAAGCTTTCTTT	CASSLGQTNTEAFF
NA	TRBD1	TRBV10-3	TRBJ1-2	TGTGCCACGACAGGGGGCAGGGGTGACTATGGCTACACCTTC	CATTGGRGDYGYTF
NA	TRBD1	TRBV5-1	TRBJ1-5	TGCGCCAGCAGCCCCGGGACAGGGGATCAGCCCCAGCATTTT	CASSPGTGDQPQHF
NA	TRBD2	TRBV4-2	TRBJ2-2	TGTGCCAGCAGCCAAGACCTAGCGGGAGGAACGAACACCGGGGAGCTGTTTTTT	CASSQDLAGGTNTGELFF
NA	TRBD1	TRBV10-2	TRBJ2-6	TGCGCCAGCATCGCTGACAGGGACGGTGGGGCCAACGTCCTGACTTTC	CASIADRDGGANVLTF
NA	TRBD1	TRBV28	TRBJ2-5	TGTGCCAGCAGTTTCAGGGACAGCCAAGAGACCCAGTACTTC	CASSFRDSQETQYF
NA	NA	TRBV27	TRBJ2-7	TGTGCCAGCAGTTTCGTCAGGGGTTACGAGCAGTACTTC	CASSFVRGYEQYF
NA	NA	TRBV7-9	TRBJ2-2	TGTGCCAGCAGCTTTCCGGGGGCGGCTAGCGGGAACACCGGGGAGCTGTTTTTT	CASSFPGAASGNTGELFF
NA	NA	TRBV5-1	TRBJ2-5	TGCGCCAGCAGCTTTGCGGGACAAGAGACCCAGTACTTC	CASSFAGQETQYF
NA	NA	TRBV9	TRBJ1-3	TGTGCCAGCAGCGGACTTAGACAGGTCTCTGGAAACACCATATATTTT	CASSGLRQVSGNTIYF
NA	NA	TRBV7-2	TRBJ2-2	TGTGCCAGCAGCTTCGCCAGCGTGAGATCCGGGGAGCTGTTTTTT	CASSFASVRSGELFF
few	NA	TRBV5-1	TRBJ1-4	TGCGCCAGCAGCCGGGGTACGACTAATGAAAAACTGTTTTTT	CASSRGTTNEKLFF
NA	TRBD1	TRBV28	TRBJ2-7	TGTGCCAGCAGTCCCGCGGGACAGGGACTTCACGAGCAGTACTTC	CASSPAGQGLHEQYF
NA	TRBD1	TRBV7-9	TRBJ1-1	TGTGCCAGCAGCTTATCCGGACAGGGAGAGGCTGAAGCTTTCTTT	CASSLSGQGEAEAFF
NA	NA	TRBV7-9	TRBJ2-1	TGTGCCAGCAGCGCAGGGCAGGGGCCCGGTGGGGGTGAGCAGTTCTTC	CASSAGQGPGGGEQFF
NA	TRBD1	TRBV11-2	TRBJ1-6	TGTGCCAGCAGCTTGGCCGGGACAGAGACTAATTCACCCCTCCACTTT	CASSLAGTETNSPLHF
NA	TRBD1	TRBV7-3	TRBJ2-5	TGTGCCAGCAGCTTATGGGGACAGGGGGCTTCGGTAGAGACCCAGTACTTC	CASSLWGQGASVETQYF
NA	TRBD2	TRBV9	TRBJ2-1	TGTGCCAGCAGCGTAGCGGACGGGAGGCCGAACAATGAGCAGTTCTTC	CASSVADGRPNNEQFF
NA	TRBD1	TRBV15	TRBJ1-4	TGTGCCACCAGCAGGACAGGGTTTAATGAAAAACTGTTTTTT	CATSRTGFNEKLFF